The TCR beta chain described here comes from a study of CD8+ T cells in alopecia areata. General study points: In scalp samples, resident alphabeta T cells of normal skin are also sequenced. For patients receiving tofacitinib, scalp clonality and expanded CD8+ clones among the top 100 significantly decreased.

The treatment here: oral pan-JAK inhibitor, 5-10 mg twice daily. Alopecia areata patients provided lesional scalp punch biopsies and peripheral blood, both collected for the study. Details on this clone: The antigen is unknown.

Following extraction, RNA underwent reverse transcription to cDNA, which served as the sequencing template. Repertoires were generated with immunoSEQ multiplex PCR, while TCRdb's copy carries only in-frame clones and drops some. The sample includes more than 140,000 clones, 70% to 90% of them seen just once. Germline values: CDR1 MGHRA, CDR2 YSYEKL. V gave up 0 bases and J gave up 0 bases; unmatched junction bases: 7. This CDR3 is 17 amino acids long. The chain couples TRBV4-1 to TRBJ2-7; 8 bases fit TRBD1. The TCR originated in a human donor with alopecia areata. The sample here was CD8+ T cells sorted from blood, taken at week 4, from a patient treated with tofacitinib. CDR3 coding DNA: TGCGCCAGCAGCCAAGAGGTCCAAGGACAGGGCTCCTACGAGCAGTACTTC. It specifies CASSQEVQGQGSYEQYF.